This entry lists 10 T cell receptor beta chains sequenced from one sample in a study of cytomegalovirus exposure and HLA in healthy donors. Use of 60 Vbeta and 13 Jbeta primers characterized the PCR. Data came from immunoSEQ multiplex PCR; TCRdb stores just in-frame clones and leaves some out. The data contain under 250,000 clones, roughly 84% of them singletons. Input material: PBMCs. The receptors were sampled from a human donor in good health.

The CDR3: CASSRTREQGHPYNEQFF. The CDR3 nucleotides are TGTGCCAGCAGCCGCACTCGTGAACAGGGGCACCCCTACAATGAGCAGTTCTTC. The chain employs TRBV7-9 and TRBJ2-1, with 7 bases matching TRBD1. CDR1 and CDR2 from the germline V gene are SEHNR and FQNEAQ (reference sequence). The J segment lost 2 bases and the V segment lost 5 bases, leaving 15 bases of the junction unmatched. This CDR3 contains 18 residues.

This clone was observed a few times. This chain links TRBV5-1 with TRBJ2-7, with 9 positions matching TRBD1. Looked up from germline, CDR1 is SGHRS and CDR2 is YFSETQ. The trim removed 4 bases at V and 7 bases at J, leaving 12 bases unmatched. This CDR3 region has 15 residues. Written as DNA, the CDR3 is TGCGCCAGCAGCGCAGGCGGGACAGGGAGGGGAGAGCAGTACTTC. Protein sequence: CASSAGGTGRGEQYF. Combining the CDR3 with reference TRBV5-1 and TRBJ2-7 gives the whole variable domain KAGVTQTPRYLIKTRGQQVTLSCSPISGHRSVSWYQQTPGQGLQFLFEYFSETQRNKGNFPGRFSGRQFSNSRSEMNVSTLELGDSALYLCASSAGGTGRGEQYFGPGTRLTVT.

V is TRBV27 and J is TRBJ1-1, with D perhaps TRBD1 (5 bases). The germline gives CDR1 MNHEY, CDR2 SMNVEV (reference sequence). The CDR3 length is 13 residues. Trimming removed 5 bases at V and 2 bases at J, with 9 bases between. As DNA, the CDR3 is TGTGCCAGCAGTCAGACAGCTAACACTGAAGCTTTCTTT. Its translation: CASSQTANTEAFF.

The V and J genes are TRBV18 and TRBJ2-1; 13 positions agree with TRBD2. V trimming: 3 bases; J trimming: 6 bases; junction bases outside the gene matches: 2. The CDR3 is 15 residues long. Germline V gene sequence: CDR1 KGHSH, CDR2 LQKENI. DNA of the CDR3: TGTGCCAGCTCACCGACTAGCGGGAGGATCAATGAGCAGTTCTTC. It encodes CASSPTSGRINEQFF.

CDR3 protein: CAISAGLAGGNPTDTQYF. The CDR3 DNA sequence: TGTGCCATCAGTGCGGGGCTAGCGGGAGGAAACCCCACAGATACGCAGTATTTT. The rearrangement joins TRBV10-3 to TRBJ2-3; 11 bases line up with TRBD2. V gave up 4 bases and J gave up 2 bases; unmatched junction bases: 11. The CDR3 has 18 residues. CDR1 is ENHRY and CDR2 is SYGVKD in the germline V gene.

This sequence joins TRBV19 and TRBJ2-1, with D unclear. Germline loops: CDR1 LNHDA, CDR2 SQIVND (reference sequence). V was trimmed by 1 base and J by 6 bases, leaving 13 bases between them. The CDR3 has 15 amino acids. This CDR3 reads CASSIVTAHANEQFF. CDR3 DNA: TGTGCCAGTAGTATAGTAACAGCCCACGCCAATGAGCAGTTCTTC.

CDR3 residues: CASSVSGGTNNSPLHF. The CDR3 DNA reads as TGTGCCAGCAGTGTATCAGGGGGTACAAATAATTCACCCCTCCACTTT. The chain recombines TRBV2 with TRBJ1-6; 7 bases map to TRBD1. V trimming: 4 bases; J trimming: 5 bases; junction bases outside the gene matches: 8. Germline CDR1 reads SNHLY; CDR2 reads FYNNEI. This CDR3 spans 16 amino acids.

The chain combines TRBV29-1 with TRBJ1-6, with 10 bases aligning to TRBD1. The CDR3 extends over 13 amino acids. Trimming at V came to 5 bases and at J to 9 bases, leaving 4 bases not matched to a gene. Germline lookup yields CDR1 SQVTM and CDR2 ANQGSEA. DNA for the CDR3: TGCAGCGTTCAAGGACAGGGGGGTTCACCCCTCCACTTT. Its translation: CSVQGQGGSPLHF.

This chain joins TRBV18 and TRBJ1-4, with D tentatively TRBD1 (6 bases). The CDR3 is 15 amino acids. V lost 0 bases, J lost 5 bases, and 10 bases lay in between. Germline V gene sequence: CDR1 KGHSH, CDR2 LQKENI. The CDR3 is CASSPPSQGNEKLFF. CDR3 coding DNA: TGTGCCAGCTCACCACCGAGCCAGGGGAATGAAAAACTGTTTTTT.

The rearrangement uses TRBV19 and TRBJ1-3; the match to TRBD1 covers 7 bases. CDR3 length: 15 residues. Per germline, CDR1 LNHDA and CDR2 SQIVND (reference sequence). The J segment lost 2 bases and the V segment lost 5 bases, leaving 6 bases of the junction unmatched. CDR3 nucleotide sequence: TGTGCCAGTAGTCCTAGGGGGCTTGCTGGAAACACCATATATTTT. It yields the protein CASSPRGLAGNTIYF.